This T cell receptor beta chain was sequenced during a study of blood T cell repertoires in COVID-19. The CDR3 extends over 15 amino acids. Germline loops: CDR1 LGHDT, CDR2 YNNKEL (reference sequence). Trimming removed 1 base from V and 6 bases from J, with 12 bases in between. Repertoires were generated with immunoSEQ multiplex PCR, while TCRdb's copy carries only in-frame clones and drops some. Of 250,000 to 350,000 clones in the sample, 75% to 90% were seen once. The TCR sequence derives from a woman in her forties or fifties who had recovered from COVID-19. The sequenced material came from peripheral blood. The V gene is TRBV3-1 (or the pseudogene TRBV3-2), the J gene TRBJ2-2, with D perhaps TRBD1 (6 bases). This CDR3 is CASSQGGEGAGELFF. The CDR3 nucleotides read TGTGCCAGCAGCCAAGGCGGAGAGGGGGCCGGGGAGCTGTTTTTT.